Listed below are T cell receptor beta chains from one sample, sequenced in a study of human T cells and chemical hapten exposure. TCRdb reprocessed the RACE reads via MiXCR and lists one record per CDR3 protein. The repertoire includes tens of thousands of distinct CDR3 sequences, 9.3% of them detected once, and 10% to 15% sits in the top ten. The input for sequencing was whole blood, taken in connection with sensitization to the hapten diphenylcyclopropenone (DPC). The source of these receptors is a middle-aged woman with alopecia areata. Some clones in this sample may be carry-over from other donors' samples. The conserved cysteine and the conserved F or W are not part of the CDR3 here.

>TRBV5-1|TRBJ2-5
ASSTGQSVGTQY
>TRBV20-1|TRBJ2-7
SARRPGTGDYEQY
>TRBV20-1|TRBJ2-5
SARYHQETQY
>TRBV20-1|TRBJ1-2
SASVSGTGRYGYT
>TRBV2|TRBJ1-3
ASSLDRSSGNTIY
>TRBV20-1|TRBJ2-1
SARGLAGGPYNEQF
>TRBV7-2|TRBJ2-3
ASSLGQGYLNTQY
>TRBV19|TRBJ2-1
ASSRGRGSSYNEQF
>TRBV7-8|TRBJ2-5
ASSRGGLWLRETQY
>TRBV3-1|TRBJ2-5
ASSQDPGGPETQY
>TRBV6-5|TRBJ1-6
ASSPAEGGSPLH
>TRBV29-1|TRBJ2-3
SAEPGDTQY
>TRBV12-3/TRBV12-4|TRBJ2-1
ASSPALGGGALMNEQF
>TRBV7-9|TRBJ1-3
ASSLGLGTGGNTIY
>TRBV3-1|TRBJ2-2
ASSQATDNTGELF
>TRBV4-3|TRBJ2-2
ASSRGQENTGELF
>TRBV7-8|TRBJ2-2
ASSFRGSGGNTGELF
>TRBV7-9|TRBJ1-1
ASSSDRMNTEAF
>TRBV7-2|TRBJ1-6
ASSPDRERSPLH
>TRBV7-8|TRBJ2-1
ASSLGGWNYNEQF
>TRBV13|TRBJ2-2
ASSFGGENGELF
>TRBV4-1|TRBJ2-4
ASSQVVGNIQY
>TRBV6-2/TRBV6-3|TRBJ2-7
ASSSYRGSYEQY
>TRBV7-9|TRBJ2-3
ASQTGQGSTDTQY
>TRBV29-1|TRBJ2-3
SVEKRRRSTTDTQY
>TRBV20-1|TRBJ2-5
SARDGGDQETQY
>TRBV11-3|TRBJ2-3
ASSLDLSTDTQY
>TRBV6-5|TRBJ2-5
ASSYSGTSGGITLL
>TRBV2|TRBJ2-6
ASKGERVLGSNVLT
>TRBV7-9|TRBJ2-7
ASSLGLGTDYEQY
>TRBV27|TRBJ1-1
ASSLSGMNTEAF
>TRBV11-2|TRBJ1-1
ASSPLTGGNTEAF
>TRBV4-3|TRBJ2-1
ASSQVLADGGDNEQF
>TRBV24-1|TRBJ2-3
ATSGRRGTDTQY
>TRBV4-1|TRBJ1-2
ASSQEGSTSLGYT
>TRBV24-1|TRBJ1-2
ATSDPGQGRGYGYT
>TRBV11-2|TRBJ1-1
ASSFNTGGAPEAF
>TRBV25-1|TRBJ1-2
ASSDRDTRFDGYT
>TRBV5-1|TRBJ1-2
ASSPWGGEYGYT
>TRBV12-3/TRBV12-4|TRBJ2-5
ASSFLGSLRGETQY
>TRBV4-3|TRBJ2-2
ASSQELGGTGELF
>TRBV4-1|TRBJ1-2
ASSRSITRGPYGYT
>TRBV2|TRBJ2-3
ASLPERTSTDTQY
>TRBV5-1|TRBJ2-1
ASSLASPDEQF
>TRBV7-2|TRBJ1-1
ASSLARQGTEAF
>TRBV28|TRBJ2-3
ASWGGPGDTQY
>TRBV25-1|TRBJ2-3
ATQRTGGQY
>TRBV7-6|TRBJ2-7
ASSPLTGRSEQY
>TRBV7-9|TRBJ1-1
VSSGDGNTEAF
>TRBV6-6|TRBJ1-3
ASYRGYSGNTIY
>TRBV7-9|TRBJ2-5
ASRLREGKQETQY
>TRBV12-3/TRBV12-4|TRBJ2-1
ASSPMSNEQF
>TRBV6-2/TRBV6-3|TRBJ2-7
ASSYQTGQGSNYEQY